Listed here are 18 T cell receptor beta chains from one sample, sequenced in a study of blood T cell repertoires in COVID-19. The repertoire was sequenced with immunoSEQ multiplex PCR; TCRdb's copy has only in-frame clones and lacks some. The sample has about 260,000 clones, 80% to 90% seen once; the top ten hold around 4%. The sequencing input was peripheral blood. These TCRs come from a man aged 55 to 70 with acute or convalescent COVID-19.

V is TRBV5-6 and J is TRBJ2-3, with 7 bases that match TRBD2. In germline, CDR1 is SGHDT, CDR2 YYEEEE. V gave up 1 base and J gave up 2 bases; unmatched junction bases: 7. The CDR3 spans 16 residues. The CDR3 loop is CASSLSGGSNTDTQYF. The CDR3 DNA sequence: TGTGCCAGCAGCTTGTCTGGCGGGAGCAACACAGATACGCAGTATTTT.

This clone has just one count. The chain links TRBV7-6 to TRBJ2-1; 7 nucleotides align to TRBD1. Trimming cost V 5 bases and J 0 bases; bases outside gene matches: 7. The CDR3 totals 16 residues. CDR1 is SGHVS and CDR2 is FNYEAQ in the germline V gene. CDR3 sequence (DNA): TGTGCCAGCAGCATCAGGGGGTCGCTCTCCTACAATGAGCAGTTCTTC. Amino acids: CASSIRGSLSYNEQFF.

The chain recombines TRBV21-1 with TRBJ1-4; the D call TRBD1 from the table was never checked on the DNA. TRBV21-1 constitutes a pseudogene. This CDR3 is built from 17 residues. The DNA of the CDR3 is TGTGCCAGCAGCAATTTCCCCCCGGGACAACCAAATGAAAAACTGTTTTTT. This encodes CASSNFPPGQPNEKLFF.

The chain uses TRBV20-1 and TRBJ2-7; TRBD2 matches at 7 bases. The CDR3 has 12 amino acids. The J segment lost 4 bases and the V segment lost 3 bases, leaving 3 bases of the junction unmatched. Germline values: CDR1 DFQATT, CDR2 SNEGSKA (reference sequence). The chain's CDR3 is CSASPGGYEQYF. Written as DNA, the CDR3 is TGCAGTGCTAGTCCGGGGGGTTACGAGCAGTACTTC.

V is TRBV28 and J is TRBJ2-7, with D possibly being TRBD1 (5 bases). Trimming took 6 bases from V and 2 from J, leaving 14 bases between them. Germline V lookup: CDR1 MDHEN, CDR2 SYDVKM. The CDR3 is 14 residues long. The CDR3 region has the DNA TGTGCCAGCAGATACGGACAACCACCCTACGAGCAGTACTTC. Translating gives CASRYGQPPYEQYF. The variable domain in full, with the rest retrieved from reference TRBV28 and TRBJ2-7, is DVKVTQSSRYLVKRTGEKVFLECVQDMDHENMFWYRQDPGLGLRLIYFSYDVKMKEKGDIPEGYSVSREKKERFSLILESASTNQTSMYLCASRYGQPPYEQYFGPGTRLTVT.

For this clone: The same CDR3 arises from other DNA sequences in this sample as well. The chain combines TRBV12-3 or TRBV12-4 with TRBJ2-5; no reliable D call. There are 11 residues in the CDR3. V lost 2 bases, J lost 5 bases, and 3 bases lay in between. In DNA, the CDR3 is TGTGCCAGCAGTTTACAGGAGACCCAGTACTTC. Protein sequence: CASSLQETQYF.

The chain uses TRBV7-7 and TRBJ2-1; 8 positions match TRBD2. Germline V gene sequence: CDR1 SSHAT, CDR2 FNYEAQ (reference sequence). The CDR3 covers 15 residues. Here the CDR3 reads CASGPAGAPYNEQFF. The CDR3 DNA sequence: TGTGCTAGCGGGCCAGCGGGAGCCCCCTACAATGAGCAGTTCTTC.

For this clone: Distinct nucleotide sequences in the sample also encode this CDR3. The J gene is TRBJ1-2, the V gene TRBV10-3; D gene unclear. V lost 0 bases and J 2 bases, leaving 7 bases between the germline ends. The length of the CDR3 is 14 residues. Germline values: CDR1 ENHRY, CDR2 SYGVKD. In DNA form, the CDR3 reads TGTGCCATCAGTGAGTCGGAGACCAACTATGGCTACACCTTC. Protein: CAISESETNYGYTF.

Concerning this clone itself: This may stem from a read error, because a much larger clone lies one nucleotide away. This chain links TRBV7-9 with TRBJ2-3; TRBD2 matches at 12 bases. This CDR3 region has 15 residues. CDR1 is SEHNR and CDR2 is FQNEAQ in the germline V gene (reference sequence). Trimming removed 5 bases from V and 2 bases from J; junction bases left unmatched: 2. CDR3 loop: CASSRTSGATDTQYF. The CDR3 DNA reads TGTGCCAGCAGCCGGACTAGCGGGGCCACAGATACGCAGTATTTT.

The V and J genes are TRBV30 and TRBJ1-1; D ambiguous. Germline assignment: CDR1 GTSNPN and CDR2 SVGIG (reference sequence). V lost 1 base, J lost 0 bases, and 6 bases lay in between. CDR3 length equals 13 residues. CDR3 amino acids: CAWSGLMNTEAFF. The CDR3 DNA reads TGTGCCTGGAGTGGACTAATGAACACTGAAGCTTTCTTT.

The V and J genes are TRBV5-1 and TRBJ2-3, with D unresolved. V gave up 0 bases and J gave up 2 bases, with 7 bases separating them. This CDR3 comprises 14 residues. In germline, CDR1 is SGHRS, CDR2 YFSETQ. As DNA, the CDR3 is TGCGCCAGCAGCTTGGTGGCCCCCACAGATACGCAGTATTTT. Translated: CASSLVAPTDTQYF.

The rearrangement uses TRBV3-1 (or the pseudogene TRBV3-2) and TRBJ2-5; 8 nucleotides align to TRBD1. The CDR3 consists of 14 residues. The J segment lost 5 bases and the V segment lost 4 bases, leaving 6 bases of the junction unmatched. The V gene's germline CDR1 is LGHDT and CDR2 YNNKEL (reference sequence). The CDR3 sequence: CASSRAGGLETQYF. The CDR3 coding sequence is TGTGCCAGCAGCCGGGCAGGGGGCCTTGAGACCCAGTACTTC.

This CDR3 is CASSLGPAGHEQYF. The CDR3 nucleotides are TGTGCCAGCAGTTTGGGGCCCGCCGGCCACGAGCAGTACTTC. The rearrangement uses TRBV27 and TRBJ2-7; tentative D call: TRBD1 (5 bases). Trimming took off 3 bases at V and 5 bases at J, with 14 bases between the two ends. Germline V gives CDR1 MNHEY, CDR2 SMNVEV (reference sequence). The CDR3 length is 14 residues.

Points on this clone: Other DNA sequences of this sample code for an identical CDR3. The V gene is TRBV12-3 or TRBV12-4, the J gene TRBJ1-1; unclear D gene. CDR3 length: 13 amino acids. The ends were cut back, 2 bases at V and 1 base at J, with 5 bases in the middle. The CDR3 sequence is CASSLSGNTEAFF. In nucleotides, the CDR3 is TGTGCCAGCAGTTTATCAGGGAACACTGAAGCTTTCTTT.

The chain uses TRBV30 and TRBJ1-2; the D gene is possibly TRBD1 (6 bases). V lost 0 bases and J 7 bases, leaving 18 bases between the germline ends. The CDR3 runs to 15 residues. CDR1 is GTSNPN and CDR2 is SVGIG in the germline V gene (reference sequence). The CDR3 protein is CAWSVTPAGVAGYTF. The DNA for the CDR3 is TGTGCCTGGAGTGTAACACCGGCAGGGGTTGCTGGCTACACCTTC.

The V gene is TRBV19, the J gene TRBJ1-5; D is perhaps TRBD1 (6 bases). Deletions cut 5 bases from V and 3 bases from J, with 8 bases between. The CDR3 sequence is 13 residues long. The germline V gene has CDR1 LNHDA and CDR2 SQIVND (reference sequence). CDR3 sequence: CASSQGINQPQHF. Written as DNA, the CDR3 is TGTGCCAGTAGTCAGGGGATCAATCAGCCCCAGCATTTT. The variable domain in full, completed from reference TRBV19 and TRBJ1-5, reads DGGITQSPKYLFRKEGQNVTLSCEQNLNHDAMYWYRQDPGQGLRLIYYSQIVNDFQKGDIAEGYSVSREKKESFPLTVTSAQKNPTAFYLCASSQGINQPQHFGDGTRLSIL.

This clone was found a few times. The chain employs TRBV13 and TRBJ1-6; D unclear. Trimming took 5 bases from V and 6 from J, leaving 14 bases between them. The CDR3 length is 15 residues. CDR1 PRHDT and CDR2 FYEKMQ come from the germline V gene (reference sequence). Written as DNA, the CDR3 is TGTGCCAGCAGCCCTACCCAGGCCTTTAATTCACCCCTCCACTTT. This encodes CASSPTQAFNSPLHF. The variable domain in full, with the rest retrieved from reference TRBV13 and TRBJ1-6, is AAGVIQSPRHLIKEKRETATLKCYPIPRHDTVYWYQQGPGQDPQFLISFYEKMQSDKGSIPDRFSAQQFSDYHSELNMSSLELGDSALYFCASSPTQAFNSPLHFGNGTRLTVT.

CDR3 in amino acids: CASSYQGSGNNSPLHF. The DNA for the CDR3 is TGTGCCAGCAGCTACCAGGGCTCCGGCAATAATTCACCCCTCCACTTT. V usage is TRBV7-3 and J usage is TRBJ1-6; D is possibly TRBD1 (5 bases). CDR1 is SGHTA and CDR2 is FQGTGA in the germline V gene. The CDR3 length is 16 residues. V lost 4 bases and J 5 bases, leaving 15 bases between the germline ends.